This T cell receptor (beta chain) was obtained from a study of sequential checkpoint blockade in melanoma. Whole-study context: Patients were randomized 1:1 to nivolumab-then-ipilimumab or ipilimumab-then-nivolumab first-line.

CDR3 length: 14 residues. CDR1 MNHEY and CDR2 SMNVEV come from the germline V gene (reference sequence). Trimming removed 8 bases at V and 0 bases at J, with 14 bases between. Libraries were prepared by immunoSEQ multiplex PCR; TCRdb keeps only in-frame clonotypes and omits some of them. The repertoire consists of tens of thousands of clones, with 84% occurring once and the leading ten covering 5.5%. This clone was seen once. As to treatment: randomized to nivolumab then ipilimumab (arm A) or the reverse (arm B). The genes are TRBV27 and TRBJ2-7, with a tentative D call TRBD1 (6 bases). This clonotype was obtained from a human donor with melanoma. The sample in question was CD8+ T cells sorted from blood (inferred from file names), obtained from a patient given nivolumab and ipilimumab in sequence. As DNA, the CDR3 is TGTGCCAGCCGCCAAGGGGGTAGCTCCTACGAGCAGTACTTC. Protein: CASRQGGSSYEQYF.